These 16 T cell receptor beta chains were sequenced from one sample in a study of neurological immune-mediated disorders. TCRdb called the 5' RACE reads again in MiXCR, with one record for every CDR3 protein. The sample lists 81,000 or so distinct CDR3 sequences; less than 5.5% were seen once. Sequencing was performed on PBMCs. These TCRs come from a woman in her 30s with multiple sclerosis.

CDR3: CASSRNTGRVGTYNEQFF. CDR3 in DNA: TGTGCCAGCAGCCGGAATACAGGTCGAGTAGGAACCTACAATGAGCAGTTCTTC. This chain links TRBV3-1 with TRBJ2-1, with D possibly being TRBD1 (5 bases). V shed 4 bases and J shed 2 bases, with 21 bases lying between them. The CDR3 runs 18 residues. Germline V gene data show CDR1 as LGHDT and CDR2 as YNNKEL (reference sequence).

This clonotype was observed many times. The chain has TRBV28 and TRBJ2-3; D gene uncertain. The length of the CDR3 is 16 residues. Trimming shortened V by 5 bases and J by 0 bases, and 15 bases separated the two germline ends. Germline V gene lookup returns CDR1 MDHEN and CDR2 SYDVKM. The CDR3 sequence is CASSPAAAQSTDTQYF. CDR3 DNA: TGTGCCAGCAGTCCCGCAGCCGCTCAGAGCACAGATACGCAGTATTTT. The full variable domain, its missing parts supplied by reference TRBV28 and TRBJ2-3, is DVKVTQSSRYLVKRTGEKVFLECVQDMDHENMFWYRQDPGLGLRLIYFSYDVKMKEKGDIPEGYSVSREKKERFSLILESASTNQTSMYLCASSPAAAQSTDTQYFGPGTRLTVL.

This clonotype was recorded at least ten times. CDR3 bases: TGTGCCAGCAGCCCGGGACAGGTAGGGCTCTACGAGCAGTACTTC. Encoded protein: CASSPGQVGLYEQYF. The chain employs TRBV12-3 or TRBV12-4 and TRBJ2-7; 8 positions match TRBD1. This CDR3 is 15 amino acids long. V lost 6 bases and J lost 3; bases outside the gene matches: 10.

The sample holds many counts of this clonotype. V is TRBV20-1 and J is TRBJ1-4, with a possible D match to TRBD1 (5 bases). V gave up 6 bases and J gave up 7 bases, with 21 bases separating them. The CDR3 has 15 amino acids. Germline CDR1 reads DFQATT; CDR2 reads SNEGSKA (reference sequence). The CDR3 loop reads CSAKQQGTSREKLFF. In DNA, the CDR3 is TGCAGTGCGAAGCAGCAGGGAACGTCTCGTGAAAAACTGTTTTTT.

Concerning this clonotype: This could be a read error, since a much larger clone is one nucleotide away. CDR3: CASSKSGRQYNEQFF. The CDR3 bases are TGTGCCAGCAGTAAATCGGGACGGCAGTACAATGAGCAGTTCTTC. The gene calls are TRBV12-3 or TRBV12-4 and TRBJ2-1, with D perhaps TRBD1 or TRBD2 (5 bases each). V dropped 5 bases and J dropped 4 bases, with 15 bases sitting between them. The CDR3 runs to 15 residues.

This clonotype was recorded many times. The chain is built from TRBV7-3 and TRBJ2-2; 8 nucleotides line up with TRBD1. Germline values: CDR1 SGHTA, CDR2 FQGTGA. The CDR3 is 18 amino acids. V lost 6 bases and J lost 2; bases outside the gene matches: 14. The CDR3 loop reads CASSSDPARGLNTGELFF. In DNA, the CDR3 is TGTGCCAGCAGTTCCGACCCCGCCAGGGGGCTTAACACCGGGGAGCTGTTTTTT.

This clonotype was counted at least ten times. The CDR3 sequence: CASSLGDSHSEQFF. CDR3 bases: TGCGCCAGCAGCTTGGGTGACAGCCACAGTGAGCAGTTCTTC. This chain links TRBV5-1 with TRBJ2-1, with D possibly TRBD1 on 5 matching bases. V was shortened by 0 bases and J by 9 bases, with 13 bases between the two germline ends. Germline V lookup: CDR1 SGHRS, CDR2 YFSETQ. The CDR3 length is 14 residues.

This clonotype was recorded many times. This chain uses TRBV6-6 with TRBJ2-7; 14 positions agree with TRBD2. Germline V gene data show CDR1 as MNHNY and CDR2 as SVGAGI (reference sequence). J lost 5 bases, V lost 4 bases, and 10 bases had no gene match. The CDR3 runs to 17 residues. CDR3 amino acids: CASSSRDGTSGRNEQYF. CDR3 DNA: TGTGCCAGCAGTTCTCGTGACGGGACTAGCGGGAGAAACGAGCAGTACTTC.

This clonotype came up many times. This chain uses TRBV20-1 with TRBJ1-2, with D maybe TRBD1 (6 bases). Germline lookup yields CDR1 DFQATT and CDR2 SNEGSKA (reference sequence). Trimming cost V 5 bases and J 0 bases, with 13 bases left between them. This CDR3 is built from 14 residues. The CDR3 is CSARPGASNYGYTF. In nucleotides, the CDR3 is TGCAGTGCTCGCCCGGGGGCTTCTAACTATGGCTACACCTTC.

This clonotype was recorded at least ten times. The V call is TRBV10-2, the J call TRBJ2-5; D gene ambiguous. V shed 6 bases and J shed 3 bases, with 5 bases lying between them. The CDR3 is made up of 11 amino acids. Germline V gene sequence: CDR1 WSHSY, CDR2 SAAADI. The DNA for the CDR3 is TGCGCCAGCAGCCACGAAGAGACCCAGTACTTC. Its protein product is CASSHEETQYF.

Ten or more counts support this clonotype. The V and J genes are TRBV6-5 and TRBJ2-1; 7 bases agree with TRBD2. Germline V gene data show CDR1 as MNHEY and CDR2 as SVGAGI. V trimming: 3 bases; J trimming: 7 bases; junction bases outside the gene matches: 12. The CDR3 contains 16 residues. The CDR3 nucleotides are TGTGCCAGCAGTTATGATTGGGGCCTAGCGGCGAATGAGCAGTTCTTC. Its protein product is CASSYDWGLAANEQFF.

This clonotype was recorded many times. The rearrangement joins TRBV5-1 to TRBJ2-7; TRBD1 matches at 8 bases. Per the germline V gene, CDR1 is SGHRS and CDR2 is YFSETQ. The length of the CDR3 is 16 residues. Trimming cost V 0 bases and J 6 bases; bases outside gene matches: 11. The CDR3 sequence is CASSLALQGAKGEQYF. In DNA form, the CDR3 reads TGCGCCAGCAGCTTGGCCTTGCAGGGGGCGAAGGGCGAGCAGTACTTC. Together with reference TRBV5-1 and TRBJ2-7, the CDR3 gives the full variable domain: KAGVTQTPRYLIKTRGQQVTLSCSPISGHRSVSWYQQTPGQGLQFLFEYFSETQRNKGNFPGRFSGRQFSNSRSEMNVSTLELGDSALYLCASSLALQGAKGEQYFGPGTRLTVT.

This clonotype has ten or more counts. The chain combines TRBV20-1 with TRBJ1-5; D is possibly TRBD1 (6 bases). In germline, CDR1 is DFQATT, CDR2 SNEGSKA (reference sequence). CDR3 length: 12 residues. With 8 bases removed from V and 12 bases from J, the gap between germline ends came to 20 bases. Here the CDR3 reads CSLGGRGAGQHF. The DNA for the CDR3 is TGCAGTTTAGGGGGGAGGGGAGCTGGCCAGCATTTT.

This clonotype was seen a few times. The V gene is TRBV7-8, the J gene TRBJ2-6; D not resolved. Germline CDR1 SGHVS, CDR2 FQNEAQ. The germline V and J ends were trimmed by 1 base and 0 bases, with 10 bases remaining between them. The CDR3 contains 17 residues. The CDR3 is CASSLEGSSSGANVLTF. CDR3 coding DNA: TGTGCCAGCAGCTTAGAAGGCTCCTCCTCTGGGGCCAACGTCCTGACTTTC.

This clonotype was picked up many times. The V call is TRBV5-1, the J call TRBJ2-7, with TRBD2 matching over 10 bases. This CDR3 is 14 amino acids long. Germline V gene sequence: CDR1 SGHRS, CDR2 YFSETQ. With V trimmed by 4 bases and J by 3 bases, 4 bases remained unmatched. DNA for the CDR3: TGCGCCAGCAGCCAGGCTAGCGGGGGCTACGAGCAGTACGTC. Translating gives CASSQASGGYEQYV.

This clonotype was seen repeatedly, ten times or more. The V and J genes are TRBV12-3 or TRBV12-4 and TRBJ1-3; D uncertain. V gave up 2 bases and J gave up 0 bases, with 11 bases separating them. CDR3 length: 16 amino acids. The CDR3 DNA reads as TGTGCCAGCAGTTTAAGCGGCAGTCGCTCTGGAAACACCATATATTTT. Its protein is CASSLSGSRSGNTIYF.